These 13 T cell receptor beta chains were sequenced from one sample in a study of T cell changes during pregnancy in multiple sclerosis. The repertoire was sequenced with immunoSEQ multiplex PCR; TCRdb's copy has only in-frame clones and lacks some. The sample gives tens of thousands of clones, about 90% of which show up once; 0.67% is in the top ten. The material sequenced was CD4+ T cells from peripheral blood mononuclear cells, taken in the third trimester of pregnancy. The source of these receptors is a female donor in good health, enrolled as a control in a pregnancy study.

The genes are TRBV7-2 and TRBJ2-5; TRBD2 matches at 7 bases. V shed 3 bases, J shed 5 bases, and the junction held 15 bases outside the gene matches. CDR1 is SGHTA, CDR2 FQGNSA, per germline. This CDR3 is 17 amino acids long. CDR3 DNA: TGTGCCAGCAGCTTTTTGGTAGGAGCGGGGAGTCCGGAGACCCAGTACTTC. It is translated as CASSFLVGAGSPETQYF.

The chain uses TRBV10-3 and TRBJ1-6, with unresolved D. Trimming took 3 bases from V and 8 from J, leaving 8 bases between them. The germline V gene has CDR1 ENHRY and CDR2 SYGVKD. The CDR3 is 13 residues long. The CDR3 region has the DNA TGTGCCATCAGTGAATCCGGGGATTCACCCCTCCACTTT. Protein sequence: CAISESGDSPLHF.

The chain combines TRBV9 with TRBJ2-2; a possible D gene is TRBD2 (6 bases). Germline V CDR1 and CDR2: SGDLS, YYNGEE. This CDR3 region has 16 residues. V gave up 3 bases and J gave up 3 bases, with 15 bases separating them. DNA of the CDR3: TGTGCCAGCAGCGGACCCTCGGGACTTCACACCGGGGAGCTGTTTTTT. This encodes CASSGPSGLHTGELFF. Combining the CDR3 with reference TRBV9 and TRBJ2-2 gives the whole variable domain DSGVTQTPKHLITATGQRVTLRCSPRSGDLSVYWYQQSLDQGLQFLIQYYNGEERAKGNILERFSAQQFPDLHSELNLSSLELGDSALYFCASSGPSGLHTGELFFGEGSRLTVL.

CDR3 residues: CASSFAGGASDHEQYF. In nucleotides, the CDR3 is TGTGCCAGCAGCTTCGCAGGTGGGGCTAGCGACCACGAGCAGTACTTC. This chain links TRBV7-2 with TRBJ2-7; a possible D gene is TRBD2 (6 bases). Trimming shortened V by 3 bases and J by 5 bases, and 20 bases separated the two germline ends. The germline V gene has CDR1 SGHTA and CDR2 FQGNSA. This CDR3 is 16 amino acids long. Full variable domain (outside the CDR3, taken from reference TRBV7-2 and TRBJ2-7): GAGVSQSPSNKVTEKGKDVELRCDPISGHTALYWYRQSLGQGLEFLIYFQGNSAPDKSGLPSDRFSAERTGGSVSTLTIQRTQQEDSAVYLCASSFAGGASDHEQYFGPGTRLTVT.

This clone has just a few counts. The J gene is TRBJ1-6, the V gene TRBV2; D gene ambiguous. The CDR3 is made up of 14 amino acids. V was clipped by 4 bases and J by 7 bases, with 11 bases between them. Germline lookup yields CDR1 SNHLY and CDR2 FYNNEI. The CDR3 sequence is CASSVPGRNSPLHF. The DNA for the CDR3 is TGTGCCAGCAGTGTGCCAGGTAGAAATTCACCCCTCCACTTT.

This chain uses TRBV30 with TRBJ1-2; no clear D gene. The CDR3 covers 10 residues. V lost 7 bases to trimming and J lost 8 bases, with 11 bases between them. From germline, CDR1 is GTSNPN and CDR2 SVGIG (reference sequence). The CDR3 loop reads CASTPGGYTF. CDR3 in DNA: TGTGCCTCGACTCCTGGCGGCTACACCTTC.

The V call is TRBV27, the J call TRBJ1-6; D not resolved. From germline, CDR1 is MNHEY and CDR2 SMNVEV (reference sequence). V was shortened by 3 bases and J by 7 bases, with 10 bases between the two germline ends. CDR3 length equals 14 residues. CDR3 nucleotides: TGTGCCAGCAGTTTTAGGGAGCCAAATTCACCCCTCCACTTT. Its translation is CASSFREPNSPLHF.

The J gene is TRBJ1-5, the V gene TRBV28, with D possibly being TRBD1 (5 bases). V was shortened by 7 bases and J by 3 bases, with 13 bases between the two germline ends. The CDR3 spans 14 residues. Germline V gives CDR1 MDHEN, CDR2 SYDVKM. CDR3 loop: CASTPGGYNQPQHF. The CDR3 DNA follows: TGTGCCAGCACGCCGGGGGGTTACAATCAGCCCCAGCATTTT.

V is TRBV5-6 and J is TRBJ1-6, with 8 bases fitting TRBD1. CDR3 length: 16 amino acids. V shed 4 bases and J 10 bases; nucleotides not matched to a gene: 13. Germline values: CDR1 SGHDT, CDR2 YYEEEE. CDR3 protein: CASSAAGGISKSPLHF. In DNA, the CDR3 is TGTGCCAGCAGCGCAGCAGGGGGCATATCTAAGTCACCCCTCCACTTT.

The chain is built from TRBV30 and TRBJ2-5; D is uncertain. CDR3 length: 11 residues. V was clipped by 2 bases and J by 3 bases, with 4 bases between them. Germline CDR1 GTSNPN, CDR2 SVGIG (reference sequence). The DNA of the CDR3 is TGTGCCTGGAGTCCTAAAGAGACCCAGTACTTC. Translating gives CAWSPKETQYF. Using reference TRBV30 and TRBJ2-5 for the parts outside the CDR3, the full variable domain is SQTIHQWPATLVQPVGSPLSLECTVEGTSNPNLYWYRQAAGRGLQLLFYSVGIGQISSEVPQNLSASRPQDRQFILSSKKLLLSDSGFYLCAWSPKETQYFGPGTRLLVL.

This clone has just a few counts. This chain uses TRBV5-1 with TRBJ2-1; 8 bases are a match to TRBD1. CDR1 is SGHRS and CDR2 is YFSETQ in the germline V gene. The CDR3 is 15 amino acids. The junction had 11 bases not matched to a gene; V was cut back by 4 bases and J by 8 bases. The CDR3 coding sequence is TGCGCCAGCAGCCCTGGGGACAGGTTGTCGCATGAGCAGTTCTTC. This gives the protein CASSPGDRLSHEQFF.

This clone has a single count. The chain recombines TRBV7-9 with TRBJ1-4, with 7 nucleotides matching TRBD1. The germline V gene has CDR1 SEHNR and CDR2 FQNEAQ (reference sequence). CDR3 length: 18 residues. The ends lost 5 bases at V and 7 bases at J; junction bases unmatched: 19. This CDR3 is CASSPGGRGREPTEKLFF. In DNA form, the CDR3 reads TGTGCCAGCAGCCCGGGGGGGAGGGGGCGCGAACCTACTGAAAAACTGTTTTTT.

V gene TRBV5-1 combines with J gene TRBJ2-7; the D gene is possibly TRBD1 (6 bases). The germline CDR1 and CDR2 sequences are SGHRS and YFSETQ. The ends were cut back, 4 bases at V and 1 base at J, with 15 bases in the middle. The CDR3 covers 15 residues. This CDR3 reads CASSQPTGASYEQYF. The CDR3 DNA is TGCGCCAGCAGCCAACCGACAGGAGCATCCTACGAGCAGTACTTC.